This T cell receptor (beta chain) was observed in a study of CD8 T cells in ankylosing spondylitis. In germline, CDR1 is SGHAT, CDR2 FQNNGV. V shed 4 bases, J shed 2 bases, and the junction held 6 bases outside the gene matches. There are 16 residues in the CDR3. This clonotype appeared many times. Antigen specificity is unknown. TCRdb recomputed calls from the 5' RACE reads with MiXCR, one row per CDR3 protein. The top ten hold approximately 1.7% of the sample, which has more than 25,000 distinct CDR3 sequences, about 5.6% seen once. Broader study findings: Matched ankylosing spondylitis synovial fluid reportedly contained a significantly enriched population of disease-linked clones.

This chain joins TRBV11-2 and TRBJ2-5; 11 bases map to TRBD2. This receptor was identified in a female donor with ankylosing spondylitis or in good health (not recorded which). Material for sequencing was blood, either unsorted or a sorted T cell fraction (not recorded which). The CDR3 DNA follows: TGTGCCAGCAGCTCCGGGACTAGCGGTTTTCAAGAGACCCAGTACTTC. Amino acids: CASSSGTSGFQETQYF. The full variable domain, in which reference TRBV11-2 and TRBJ2-5 provide the parts outside the CDR3, is EAGVAQSPRYKIIEKRQSVAFWCNPISGHATLYWYQQILGQGPKLLIQFQNNGVVDDSQLPKDRFSAERLKGVDSTLKIQPAKLEDSAVYLCASSSGTSGFQETQYFGPGTRLLVL.